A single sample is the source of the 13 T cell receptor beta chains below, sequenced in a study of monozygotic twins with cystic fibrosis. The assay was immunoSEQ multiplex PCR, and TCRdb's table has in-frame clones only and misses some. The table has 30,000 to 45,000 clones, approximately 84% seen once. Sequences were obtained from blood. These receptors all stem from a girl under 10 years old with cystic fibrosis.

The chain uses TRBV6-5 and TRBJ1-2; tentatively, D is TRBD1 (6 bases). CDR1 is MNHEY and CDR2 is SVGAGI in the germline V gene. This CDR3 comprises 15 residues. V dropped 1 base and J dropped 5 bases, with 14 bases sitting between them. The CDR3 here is CASSYWGQGGYGYTF. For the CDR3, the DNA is TGTGCCAGCAGTTACTGGGGGCAGGGAGGGTATGGCTACACCTTC.

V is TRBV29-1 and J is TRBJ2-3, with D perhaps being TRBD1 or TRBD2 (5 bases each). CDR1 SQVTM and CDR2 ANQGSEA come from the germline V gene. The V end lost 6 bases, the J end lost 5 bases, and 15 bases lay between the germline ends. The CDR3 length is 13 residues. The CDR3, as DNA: TGCAGCGTCTCGAGGGGCCGGGGAGATACGCAGTATTTT. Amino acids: CSVSRGRGDTQYF.

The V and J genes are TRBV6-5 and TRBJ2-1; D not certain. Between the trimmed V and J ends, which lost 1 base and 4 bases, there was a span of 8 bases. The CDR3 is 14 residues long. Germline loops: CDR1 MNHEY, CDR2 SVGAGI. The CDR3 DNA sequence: TGTGCCAGCAGTTACTTACCTGTATACAATGAGCAGTTCTTC. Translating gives CASSYLPVYNEQFF.

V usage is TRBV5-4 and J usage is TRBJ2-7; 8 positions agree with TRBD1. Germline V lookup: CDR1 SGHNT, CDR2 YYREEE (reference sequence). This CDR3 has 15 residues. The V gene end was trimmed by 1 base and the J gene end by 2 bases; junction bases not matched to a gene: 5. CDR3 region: CASSLSGTGPYEQYF. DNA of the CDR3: TGTGCCAGCAGCTTGTCAGGGACAGGCCCCTACGAGCAGTACTTC.

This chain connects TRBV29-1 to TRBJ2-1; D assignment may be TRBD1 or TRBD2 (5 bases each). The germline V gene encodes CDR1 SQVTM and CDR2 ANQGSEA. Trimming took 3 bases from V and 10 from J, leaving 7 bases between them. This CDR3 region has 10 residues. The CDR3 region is CSVEGVEQFF. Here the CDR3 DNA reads TGCAGCGTTGAGGGGGTAGAGCAGTTCTTC.

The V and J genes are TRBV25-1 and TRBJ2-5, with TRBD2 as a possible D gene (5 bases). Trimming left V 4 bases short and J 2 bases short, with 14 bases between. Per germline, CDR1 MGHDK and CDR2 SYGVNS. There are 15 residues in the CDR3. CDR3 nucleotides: TGTGCCAGCAGTGCGACTAAACCGACGCAAGAGACCCAGTACTTC. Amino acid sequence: CASSATKPTQETQYF.

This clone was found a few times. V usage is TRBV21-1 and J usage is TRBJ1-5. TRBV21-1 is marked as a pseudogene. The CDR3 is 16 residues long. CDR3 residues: CASSKPGKYSNQPQHF. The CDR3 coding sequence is TGTGCCAGCAGCAAACCGGGCAAATATAGCAATCAGCCCCAGCATTTT.

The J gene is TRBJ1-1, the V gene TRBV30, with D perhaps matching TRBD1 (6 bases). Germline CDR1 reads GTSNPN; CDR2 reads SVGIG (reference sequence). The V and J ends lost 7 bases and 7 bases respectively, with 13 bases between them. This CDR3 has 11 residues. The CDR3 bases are TGTGCCTACAGGGAGGTTGGTGAAGCTTTCTTT. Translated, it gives CAYREVGEAFF.

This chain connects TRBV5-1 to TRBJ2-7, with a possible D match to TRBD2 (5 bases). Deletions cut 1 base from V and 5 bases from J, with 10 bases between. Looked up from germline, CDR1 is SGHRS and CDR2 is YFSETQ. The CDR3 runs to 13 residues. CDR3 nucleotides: TGCGCCAGCAGCTTGAGCCAGGAGGACGAGCAGTACTTC. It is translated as CASSLSQEDEQYF. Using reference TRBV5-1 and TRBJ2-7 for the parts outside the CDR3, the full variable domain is KAGVTQTPRYLIKTRGQQVTLSCSPISGHRSVSWYQQTPGQGLQFLFEYFSETQRNKGNFPGRFSGRQFSNSRSEMNVSTLELGDSALYLCASSLSQEDEQYFGPGTRLTVT.

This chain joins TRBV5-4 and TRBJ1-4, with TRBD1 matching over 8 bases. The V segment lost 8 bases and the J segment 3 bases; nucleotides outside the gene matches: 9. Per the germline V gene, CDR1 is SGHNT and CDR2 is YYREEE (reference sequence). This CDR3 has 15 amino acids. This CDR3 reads CASGNRGASNEKLFF. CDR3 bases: TGTGCCAGTGGGAACAGGGGGGCTTCTAATGAAAAACTGTTTTTT.

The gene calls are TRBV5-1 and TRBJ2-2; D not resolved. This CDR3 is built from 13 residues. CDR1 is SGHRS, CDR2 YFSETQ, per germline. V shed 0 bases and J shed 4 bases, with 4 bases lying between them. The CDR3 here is CASSLGGTGELFF. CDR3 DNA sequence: TGCGCCAGCAGCTTGGGGGGCACCGGGGAGCTGTTTTTT.

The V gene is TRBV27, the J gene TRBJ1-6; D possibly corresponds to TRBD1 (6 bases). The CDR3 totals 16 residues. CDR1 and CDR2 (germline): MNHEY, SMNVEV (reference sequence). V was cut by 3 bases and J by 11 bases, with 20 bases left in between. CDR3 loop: CASSFRIRQDRTPLHF. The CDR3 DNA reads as TGTGCCAGCAGTTTTCGGATTCGACAGGACAGAACACCCCTCCACTTT.

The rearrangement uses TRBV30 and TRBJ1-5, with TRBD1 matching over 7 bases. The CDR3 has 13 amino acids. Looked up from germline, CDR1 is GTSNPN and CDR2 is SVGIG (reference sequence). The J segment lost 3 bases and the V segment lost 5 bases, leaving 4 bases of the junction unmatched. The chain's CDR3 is CAWAGQNNQPQHF. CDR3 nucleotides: TGTGCCTGGGCGGGACAGAACAATCAGCCCCAGCATTTT.